This T cell receptor (beta chain) is from a study of response to subunit inactivated influenza vaccine. The study's findings and limits: T cells newly recruited by each seasonal influenza vaccination are few, the authors suggested.

One entry per CDR3 protein, called by TCRdb with MiXCR from the RT-PCR reads. The sample records approximately 500,000 distinct CDR3 sequences, 12% to 15% being singletons. Germline values: CDR1 DFQATT, CDR2 SNEGSKA (reference sequence). The CDR3 sequence is 16 residues long. V was cut by 5 bases and J by 3 bases, with 22 bases left in between. As regards this clonotype: The antigen is unknown.

The sequence derives from a man over 45 who received an inactivated influenza vaccine. Sample: PBMCs from blood, taken roughly 13 days after vaccination. The chain combines TRBV20-1 with TRBJ2-5; tentative D call: TRBD2 (7 bases). In DNA, the CDR3 is TGCAGTGCTCCAACGGGGGGCGGACGTCTTAAAGAGACCCAGTACTTC. This translates into CSAPTGGGRLKETQYF.